The present TCR beta chain was sequenced within a study of T cell repertoires in cytomegalovirus infection (dated 2019 in TCRdb). Broadly, across the study: Because public TCR beta signatures pointed to carriage of CMV infection together with the matching HLA type, the HLA type of each donor mattered for the analysis.

Compared with germline, V lacks 2 bases and J lacks 7 bases; bases without a gene match: 6. From cysteine to phenylalanine, the CDR3 is 14 amino acids long. The CDR3 DNA has 42 bases and is translated from base 1. Taken from the germline V gene, the CDR1 and CDR2 loops are LGHNA and YSLEER. Paper-wide results and their limitations: In both this cohort and an independent roughly 360-donor cohort, the cumulative frequency of public TCR beta family members distinguished carriers of CMV infection plus the relevant HLA type. In the ex vivo response, HLA-C-restricted CMV-specific TCR beta clonotypes were dominant, and in two of eight donors the single most frequent clonotype came from this HLA-C-restricted group.

The data were produced on an Illumina HiSeq 1500. Using fastp at Q25 and MiXCR, TCRdb reprocessed the public reads and kept productive beta chains. Rows matching on CDR3 protein sequence are summarized as one entry with the most common DNA and genes. The sample table records hundreds of thousands of distinct CDR3 sequences; roughly a quarter of these occur just once. The top ten constitute approximately 8% of the sample. This clonotype turned up a few times. It lacks a known antigen. The record has no base qualities; no much larger clone is one base away. The TCR comes from a human donor in good health (CMV status not recorded). Some clones in this sample may be carry-over from other donors' samples. The V and J segments used are TRBV4-3 and TRBJ1-1, with 8 bases matching TRBD1. Material for sequencing was CD8+ T cells from PBMCs. The CDR3 loop reads CASSQTLDRGEAFF. The nucleotide sequence is TGCGCCAGCAGCCAAACACTTGACAGGGGTGAAGCTTTCTTT.